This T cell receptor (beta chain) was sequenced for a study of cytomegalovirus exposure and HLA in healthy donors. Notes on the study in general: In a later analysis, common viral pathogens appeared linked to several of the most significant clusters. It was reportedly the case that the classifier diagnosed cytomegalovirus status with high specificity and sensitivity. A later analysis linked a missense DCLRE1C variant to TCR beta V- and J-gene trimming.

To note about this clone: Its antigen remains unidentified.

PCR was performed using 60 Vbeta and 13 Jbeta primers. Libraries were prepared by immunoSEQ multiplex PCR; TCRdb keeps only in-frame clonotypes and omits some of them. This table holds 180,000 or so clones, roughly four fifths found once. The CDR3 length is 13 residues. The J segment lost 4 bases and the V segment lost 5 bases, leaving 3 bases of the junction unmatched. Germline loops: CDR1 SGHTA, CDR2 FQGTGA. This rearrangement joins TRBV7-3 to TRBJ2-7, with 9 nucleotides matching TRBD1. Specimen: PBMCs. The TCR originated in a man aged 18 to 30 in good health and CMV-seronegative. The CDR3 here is CASSRGQGYEQYF. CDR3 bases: TGTGCCAGCAGCCGGGGACAGGGTTACGAGCAGTACTTC.